The rows below give T cell receptor beta chains drawn from one sample of a study of siplizumab effects on memory and regulatory T cells. The protocol was immunoSEQ multiplex PCR, while the TCRdb copy is restricted to in-frame clones and leaves out a portion. The sample has fewer than 30,000 clones, roughly 82% seen once. Sequencing used memory CD4+ T cells sorted from blood. The receptors shown here come from a human donor in good health. Both conserved end residues are part of each CDR3. A D gene is named only where the DNA matches it firmly. Part of the rows lack a size; the others show once, few, many or a class for expanded clones.

TGTGCCAGCAGCCGAGTGAGCGTGGATGGCAATCAGCCCCAGCATTTT CASSRVSVDGNQPQHF TRBV4-2 . . TRBJ1-5
TGTGCCAGCAGCTTACAGGGAGGTGGAGAGACCCAGTACTTC CASSLQGGGETQYF TRBV11-2 . . TRBJ2-5
TGTGCCAGCACCAGGAGCCCCGACACCGGGGAGCTGTTTTTT CASTRSPDTGELFF TRBV6-5 . . TRBJ2-2
TGTGCCAGCAGCCGACAGGGCGGCACAGATACGCAGTATTTT CASSRQGGTDTQYF TRBV11-2 . TRBD1 TRBJ2-3
TGCGCCAGCAGTGCCTCCGGGACAGGGGAGGATGGCTACACCTTC CASSASGTGEDGYTF TRBV10-1 . TRBD1 TRBJ1-2
TGTGCCATCAATACCGGGACAGGGGGAAGAAACACCATATATTTT CAINTGTGGRNTIYF TRBV10-3 few TRBD1 TRBJ1-3
TGTGCCTGGAGTGTCAACCTGAAAAACTGGTTTTTT CAWSVNLKNWFF TRBV30 . . TRBJ1-4
TGCGCCAGCAGCTTAAGGCCCTACGAGCAGTACTTC CASSLRPYEQYF TRBV5-1 . . TRBJ2-7
TGCGCCAGCAGCCGCCCTAGCGGGAGTACAAATGAGCAGTTCTTC CASSRPSGSTNEQFF TRBV4-1 . TRBD2 TRBJ2-1
TGTGCCAGCAGCAGCCCCGTCAGGGGCGAAAAACTGTTTTTT CASSSPVRGEKLFF TRBV4-2 . . TRBJ1-4
TGTGCCAGCAGCCCAGCAGGACTAGCCTTACGGGGGGATACGCAGTATTTT CASSPAGLALRGDTQYF TRBV7-2 . TRBD2 TRBJ2-3
TGTGCCAGCAGCCGGGACAGGGCTGGTGGCTACACCTTC CASSRDRAGGYTF TRBV6-1 . TRBD1 TRBJ1-2
TGTGCCAGTAGTTCTGCGGGAGGTCCCAATGAGCAGTTCTTC CASSSAGGPNEQFF TRBV19 . TRBD2 TRBJ2-1
TGTGCCACCAGCAGAGATCTTCCAGGGGCCCCATACGAGCAGTACTTC CATSRDLPGAPYEQYF TRBV15 . . TRBJ2-7
TGTGCCAGCTCACCGAAAAGGGGGGGGGACACTGAAGCTTTCTTT CASSPKRGGDTEAFF TRBV18 . . TRBJ1-1
TGCGCCAGCAGCCAAGATCCGCGCGGGACAGGGAGTGGCTACACCTTC CASSQDPRGTGSGYTF TRBV4-3 . TRBD1 TRBJ1-2
TGCGCCAGCAGCCCCCAAGCGGGACTGGAGACCCAGTACTTC CASSPQAGLETQYF TRBV5-1 . TRBD2 TRBJ2-5
TGTGCCAGCAGCGCGACGGGGTCGGTGGGCTACGAGCAGTACTTC CASSATGSVGYEQYF TRBV9 . . TRBJ2-7
TGTGCCAGCAGCTACCGCTGGGCCGGGACAGGGGGCCGAGAACTGTTTTTT CASSYRWAGTGGRELFF TRBV5-5 . TRBD1 TRBJ1-4
TGTGCCAGCAGCCAAGGGAGTCTAACCAGCACAGATACGCAGTATTTT CASSQGSLTSTDTQYF TRBV4-2 . . TRBJ2-3
TGTGCCAGCAGTTCGGAACAGGATCAAGCTTTCTTT CASSSEQDQAFF TRBV27 . . TRBJ1-1
TGTGCCAGCAGTTACCGACAGTCCTACGAGCAGTACTTC CASSYRQSYEQYF TRBV6-5 once . TRBJ2-7
TGTGCCAGCAGCCCACTCAGCGGGAGTTCCTACGAGCAGTACTTC CASSPLSGSSYEQYF TRBV7-2 . TRBD2 TRBJ2-7
TGTGCCAGCTCGCGCCAGGGGGCGGTGAACACTGAAGCTTTCTTT CASSRQGAVNTEAFF TRBV18 . TRBD1 TRBJ1-1
TGTGCCAGTAGTGACAGGGGGGTGGATACGCAGTATTTT CASSDRGVDTQYF TRBV19 . TRBD1 TRBJ2-3
TGTGCCAGTTATACTACCCCCTACGAGCAGTACTTC CASYTTPYEQYF TRBV27 . . TRBJ2-7